The 5 T cell receptor beta chains given below trace back to one sample, sequenced in a study of control samples from healthy donors and cancer patients. TCRdb's copy holds only in-frame clones and misses some; the assay was immunoSEQ multiplex PCR. Seen here are about 92,000 clones, roughly 78% observed once, and the top ten hold around a tenth. Material for sequencing was blood. The source of these receptors is a woman aged 60-75 years in good health.

The sample holds a few counts of this clone. J is TRBJ1-4 and V is TRBV29-1; no definite D call. The V gene's germline CDR1 is SQVTM and CDR2 ANQGSEA. The CDR3 loop spans 12 amino acids. Trimming cost V 4 bases and J 2 bases, with 5 bases left between them. The CDR3 nucleotides are TGCAGCGTTGCACCGACTAATGAAAAACTGTTTTTT. This codes for CSVAPTNEKLFF.

This clone was seen a few times. The chain is built from TRBV29-1 and TRBJ2-5; a possible D gene is TRBD1 (5 bases). The CDR3 spans 11 residues. Germline V gene data show CDR1 as SQVTM and CDR2 as ANQGSEA. The CDR3 reads CSHVGVETQYF. CDR3 nucleotides: TGCAGTCATGTAGGGGTGGAGACCCAGTACTTC.

V and J are TRBV18 and TRBJ2-7, with 9 bases aligning to TRBD1. This CDR3 contains 15 residues. Germline CDR1 KGHSH, CDR2 LQKENI. V was clipped by 2 bases and J by 5 bases; unmatched bases: 7. CDR3 region: CASSPNTGGRDEQYF. The CDR3 coding sequence is TGTGCCAGCTCACCAAACACAGGGGGCAGGGACGAGCAGTACTTC. Supplemented by reference TRBV18 and TRBJ2-7, the full variable domain reads NAGVMQNPRHLVRRRGQEARLRCSPMKGHSHVYWYRQLPEEGLKFMVYLQKENIIDESGMPKERFSAEFPKEGPSILRIQQVVRGDSAAYFCASSPNTGGRDEQYFGPGTRLTVT.

There are a few counts of this clone. This chain connects TRBV11-2 to TRBJ1-6; the D is unclear. There are 13 residues in the CDR3. Trimming left V 1 base short and J 10 bases short, with 8 bases between. Looked up from germline, CDR1 is SGHAT and CDR2 is FQNNGV. This chain's CDR3 is CASSLGERSPLHF. CDR3 nucleotides: TGTGCCAGCAGCTTAGGAGAAAGGTCACCCCTCCACTTT. Supplemented by reference TRBV11-2 and TRBJ1-6, the full variable domain reads EAGVAQSPRYKIIEKRQSVAFWCNPISGHATLYWYQQILGQGPKLLIQFQNNGVVDDSQLPKDRFSAERLKGVDSTLKIQPAKLEDSAVYLCASSLGERSPLHFGNGTRLTVT.

The rearrangement links TRBV5-4 to TRBJ1-2; weak D call: TRBD1 (5 bases). Germline V gives CDR1 SGHNT, CDR2 YYREEE (reference sequence). The CDR3 contains 13 residues. Between the trimmed V and J ends, which lost 4 bases and 7 bases, there was a span of 14 bases. The CDR3 sequence is CASSPTGVLGYTF. The CDR3 DNA reads TGTGCCAGCAGCCCCACGGGGGTCCTTGGCTACACCTTC.